Presented here are 20 T cell receptor beta chains from one specimen sequenced in a study of cytomegalovirus exposure and HLA in healthy donors (TCRdb year 2017). Library preparation was by the immunoSEQ multiplex PCR assay. The multiplex PCR relied on a mix of 60 forward primers for TCR Vbeta segments and 13 reverse primers for TCR Jbeta segments. Entries here come from immuneACCESS through TCRdb and include only in-frame sequences with V and J called. Some clones fail to appear in such tables; in the studies checked, an unresolved V gene covers under half of the shortfall, and the cause of the remainder is unknown. Recorded for this sample are about 170,000 clones; around 76% of them occurred a single time. Clones ranked in the top ten supply 6% to 7.5% of the sample. The sequencing sample was made of PBMCs. The receptors were sampled from a man aged 35 to 55 in good health and CMV-seropositive.

The chain links TRBV29-1 to TRBJ1-4; possibly TRBD1 for D (5 bases). CDR1 and CDR2 (germline): SQVTM, ANQGSEA. This CDR3 has 13 residues. V lost 7 bases, J lost 13 bases, and 22 bases lay in between. CDR3 sequence reads: CSARGVPSYGLFF. The CDR3 DNA follows: TGCAGCGCCCGGGGGGTTCCCTCCTATGGACTGTTTTTT.

The V call is TRBV5-1, the J call TRBJ2-3, with a weak D call TRBD2 (6 bases). The V end was cut by 0 bases, the J end by 6 bases, with 11 bases between. The CDR3 has 14 amino acids. The germline gives CDR1 SGHRS, CDR2 YFSETQ. CDR3 loop: CASSLGTTRDTQYF. CDR3 coding DNA: TGCGCCAGCAGCTTGGGGACTACTCGGGATACGCAGTATTTT.

V gene TRBV21-1 combines with J gene TRBJ1-6; TRBD1, the table's D call, was not compared with the DNA. TRBV21-1 counts as a pseudogene. The length of the CDR3 is 14 residues. CDR3 sequence reads: CASSKGTTGAVLHF. As DNA, the CDR3 is TGTGCCAGCAGCAAAGGAACGACAGGGGCCGTCCTCCACTTT.

This chain joins TRBV9 and TRBJ1-2; TRBD1 matches 10 bases. V shed 3 bases, J shed 5 bases, and the junction held 7 bases outside the gene matches. This CDR3 is built from 15 residues. Germline V gene data show CDR1 as SGDLS and CDR2 as YYNGEE. The CDR3 sequence: CASSAGTGDKYGYTF. DNA for the CDR3: TGTGCCAGCAGCGCAGGGACAGGGGACAAATATGGCTACACCTTC.

V usage is TRBV4-1 and J usage is TRBJ1-2; 8 bases agree with TRBD1. The CDR3 runs 13 residues. Germline CDR1 and CDR2: MGHRA and YSYEKL. Losses at the gene ends were 1 base for V and 7 bases for J; bases not matched to a gene: 2. Here the CDR3 DNA reads TGCGCCAGCAGCCAAGCTACAGGGGGTGGCTACACCTTC. Protein product: CASSQATGGGYTF.

CDR3 coding DNA: TGTGCCAGCAGCTTGGGGCAGGGGGCAGAATATGAGACCCAGTACTTC. This encodes CASSLGQGAEYETQYF. The gene calls are TRBV5-6 and TRBJ2-5; TRBD1 aligns across 8 bases. Trimming removed 0 bases from V and 5 bases from J; junction bases left unmatched: 9. The CDR3 consists of 16 residues. Germline loops: CDR1 SGHDT, CDR2 YYEEEE.

The chain couples TRBV2 to TRBJ2-3; the match to TRBD1 covers 9 bases. CDR1 SNHLY and CDR2 FYNNEI come from the germline V gene. The V segment lost 8 bases and the J segment 4 bases; nucleotides outside the gene matches: 10. CDR3 length equals 15 residues. The CDR3 region has the DNA TGTGCCAGCGAAAAGGGGGACAGGGAACCAGATACGCAGTATTTT. Its protein is CASEKGDREPDTQYF.

The chain uses TRBV18 and TRBJ2-7, with D possibly matching TRBD2 (6 bases). Germline V CDR1 and CDR2: KGHSH, LQKENI. The CDR3 has 13 amino acids. The V end lost 2 bases, the J end lost 4 bases, and 9 bases lay between the germline ends. The CDR3 reads CASSPYGTYEQYF. For the CDR3, the DNA is TGTGCCAGCTCACCATACGGGACTTACGAGCAGTACTTC.

V usage is TRBV5-4 and J usage is TRBJ2-7; TRBD2 aligns across 11 bases. The V and J ends lost 0 bases and 7 bases, in that order; junction bases with no gene match: 9. Germline V gives CDR1 SGHNT, CDR2 YYREEE (reference sequence). The CDR3 sequence is 16 residues long. CDR3 residues: CASSLDASGGPREQYF. CDR3 bases: TGTGCCAGCAGCTTGGACGCTAGCGGGGGGCCCCGGGAGCAGTACTTC.

The chain employs TRBV19 and TRBJ2-5; 11 nucleotides match TRBD2. The germline gives CDR1 LNHDA, CDR2 SQIVND (reference sequence). There are 14 residues in the CDR3. The trim removed 5 bases at V and 7 bases at J, leaving 6 bases unmatched. CDR3 loop: CASSLGLAGGTQYF. The CDR3 DNA follows: TGTGCCAGTAGTCTCGGACTAGCGGGCGGGACCCAGTACTTC.

The chain employs TRBV7-9 and TRBJ2-2; 9 positions agree with TRBD2. With 1 base clipped from V and 9 bases from J, the junction kept 15 bases outside the gene matches. Germline CDR1 SEHNR, CDR2 FQNEAQ (reference sequence). CDR3 size: 18 residues. The CDR3 nucleotides are TGTGCCAGCAGCTTAGTAGGGCGGGGGGGCCGGACAGACCGGGAGCTGTTTTTT. Translation gives CASSLVGRGGRTDRELFF.

J is TRBJ1-5 and V is TRBV9; 8 bases match TRBD1. Germline-derived CDR1 and CDR2 are SGDLS and YYNGEE. The CDR3 has 15 residues. After removal of 3 bases from V and 3 bases from J, the junction contained 5 bases not matched to a gene. CDR3 sequence: CASSETGEDNQPQHF. CDR3 DNA: TGTGCCAGCAGCGAGACAGGGGAAGACAATCAGCCCCAGCATTTT.

J is TRBJ1-1 and V is TRBV6-5; possible D gene TRBD1, 5 bases. V lost 4 bases and J lost 1, with 10 bases in between. The CDR3 covers 14 residues. Germline lookup yields CDR1 MNHEY and CDR2 SVGAGI. The CDR3 here is CASSLAGGNTEAFF. In DNA form, the CDR3 reads TGTGCCAGCAGTTTGGCGGGGGGGAACACTGAAGCTTTCTTT.

CDR3 region: CASTQGSGTEAFF. The CDR3 nucleotides are TGTGCCAGCACCCAGGGATCAGGCACTGAAGCTTTCTTT. The chain links TRBV11-2 to TRBJ1-1, with D possibly being TRBD1 (5 bases). The CDR3 consists of 13 residues. Per germline, CDR1 SGHAT and CDR2 FQNNGV. V lost 7 bases, J lost 4 bases, and 13 bases lay in between.

The V gene is TRBV6-1, the J gene TRBJ1-1, with D tentatively TRBD1 (6 bases). From germline, CDR1 is MNHNS and CDR2 SASEGT. CDR3 length: 15 amino acids. Trimming stripped 2 bases from V and 2 bases from J, with 12 bases between. CDR3 DNA: TGTGCCAGCAGTGAATATGGGACAAGTAACACTGAAGCTTTCTTT. It encodes CASSEYGTSNTEAFF.

This chain links TRBV19 with TRBJ1-3; D ambiguous. From germline, CDR1 is LNHDA and CDR2 SQIVND (reference sequence). The CDR3 consists of 12 residues. The CDR3, as DNA: TGTGCGGTCGGGAGCTCTGGAAACACCATATATTTT. Translation: CAVGSSGNTIYF.

This chain links TRBV4-1 with TRBJ2-1, with a possible D match to TRBD1 (5 bases). This CDR3 contains 15 residues. V lost 0 bases and J lost 8, with 14 bases in between. The germline V gene has CDR1 MGHRA and CDR2 YSYEKL. The CDR3 spells CASSQEWQGMDEQFF. Here the CDR3 DNA reads TGCGCCAGCAGCCAAGAATGGCAGGGTATGGATGAGCAGTTCTTC.

The chain links TRBV4-3 to TRBJ1-5; maybe TRBD1 (6 bases). Per the germline V gene, CDR1 is LGHNA and CDR2 is YSLEER. The CDR3 extends over 15 amino acids. Trimming took off 4 bases at V and 7 bases at J, with 17 bases between the two ends. CDR3 DNA: TGCGCCAGCAGCCGAGTGTACAGGGTAGAGCAGCCCCAGCATTTT. It is translated as CASSRVYRVEQPQHF.

In this sample, this clone turned up a few times. This same CDR3 is encoded by further DNA sequences in the sample. The gene calls are TRBV6-5 and TRBJ1-2; D gene unclear. Trimming stripped 2 bases from V and 4 bases from J, with 14 bases between. This CDR3 contains 15 residues. In germline, CDR1 is MNHEY, CDR2 SVGAGI. The CDR3 reads CASSYRRGLGYGYTF. In DNA form, the CDR3 reads TGTGCCAGCAGTTACAGACGGGGTTTGGGCTATGGCTACACCTTC.

This chain links TRBV7-8 with TRBJ1-5; 8 bases line up with TRBD1. The CDR3 totals 17 residues. Germline-derived CDR1 and CDR2 are SGHVS and FQNEAQ. J gave up 2 bases and V 2 bases, and 8 bases lay outside the gene matches. The CDR3 is CASSLSAGGIGNQPQHF. The CDR3 region has the DNA TGTGCCAGCAGCTTATCAGCAGGGGGCATCGGCAATCAGCCCCAGCATTTT.